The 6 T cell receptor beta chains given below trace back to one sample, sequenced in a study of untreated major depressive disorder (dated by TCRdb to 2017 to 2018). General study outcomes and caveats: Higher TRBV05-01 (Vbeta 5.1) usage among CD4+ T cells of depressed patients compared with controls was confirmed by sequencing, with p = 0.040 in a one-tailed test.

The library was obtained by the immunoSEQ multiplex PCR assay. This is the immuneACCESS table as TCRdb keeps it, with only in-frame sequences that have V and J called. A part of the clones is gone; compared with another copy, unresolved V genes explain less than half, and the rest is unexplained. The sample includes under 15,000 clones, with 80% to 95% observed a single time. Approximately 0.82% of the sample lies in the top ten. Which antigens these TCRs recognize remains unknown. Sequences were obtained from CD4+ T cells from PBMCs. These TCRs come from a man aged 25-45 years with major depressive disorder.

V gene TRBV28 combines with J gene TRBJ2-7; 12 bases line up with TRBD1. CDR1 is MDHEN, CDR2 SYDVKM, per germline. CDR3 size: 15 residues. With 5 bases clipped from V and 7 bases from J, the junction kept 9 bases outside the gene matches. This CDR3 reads CASSPSGTGGLEQYF. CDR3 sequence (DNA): TGTGCCAGCAGTCCCTCCGGGACAGGGGGCCTAGAGCAGTACTTC.

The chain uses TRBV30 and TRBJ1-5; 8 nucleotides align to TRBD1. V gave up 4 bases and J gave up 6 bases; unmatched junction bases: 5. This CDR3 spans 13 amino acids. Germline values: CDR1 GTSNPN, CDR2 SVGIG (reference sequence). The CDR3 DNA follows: TGTGCCTGGACAGGGGGCGCAGGTCAGCCCCAGCATTTT. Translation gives CAWTGGAGQPQHF.

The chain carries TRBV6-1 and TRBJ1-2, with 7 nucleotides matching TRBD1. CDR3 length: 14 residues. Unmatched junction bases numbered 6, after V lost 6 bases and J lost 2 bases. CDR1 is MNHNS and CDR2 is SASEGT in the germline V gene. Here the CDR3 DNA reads TGTGCCAGCAGGTGGACAGGAGGAAACTATGGCTACACCTTC. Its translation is CASRWTGGNYGYTF.

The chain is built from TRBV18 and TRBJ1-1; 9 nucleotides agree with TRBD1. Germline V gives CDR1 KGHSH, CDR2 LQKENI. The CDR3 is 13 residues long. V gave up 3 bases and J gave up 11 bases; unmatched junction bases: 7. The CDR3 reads CASSPGQGTGAFF. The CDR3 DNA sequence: TGTGCCAGCTCACCTGGACAGGGGACGGGGGCTTTCTTT. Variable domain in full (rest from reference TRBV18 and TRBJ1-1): NAGVMQNPRHLVRRRGQEARLRCSPMKGHSHVYWYRQLPEEGLKFMVYLQKENIIDESGMPKERFSAEFPKEGPSILRIQQVVRGDSAAYFCASSPGQGTGAFFGQGTRLTVV.

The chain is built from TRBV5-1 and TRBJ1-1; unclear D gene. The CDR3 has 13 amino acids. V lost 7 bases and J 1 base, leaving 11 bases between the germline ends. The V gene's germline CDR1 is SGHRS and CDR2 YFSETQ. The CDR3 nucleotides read TGCGCCAGCGCACAACAGCCGAACACTGAAGCTTTCTTT. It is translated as CASAQQPNTEAFF. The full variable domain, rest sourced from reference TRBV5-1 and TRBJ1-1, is KAGVTQTPRYLIKTRGQQVTLSCSPISGHRSVSWYQQTPGQGLQFLFEYFSETQRNKGNFPGRFSGRQFSNSRSEMNVSTLELGDSALYLCASAQQPNTEAFFGQGTRLTVV.

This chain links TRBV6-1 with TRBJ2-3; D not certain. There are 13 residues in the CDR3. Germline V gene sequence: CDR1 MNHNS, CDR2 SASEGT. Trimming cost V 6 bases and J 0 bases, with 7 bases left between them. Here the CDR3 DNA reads TGTGCCAGCAGAACGGACAGCACAGATACGCAGTATTTT. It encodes CASRTDSTDTQYF.